The entry that follows covers one T cell receptor (beta chain) sequence. Its target is unknown. This entry comes from a study of shared clonotypes between healthy human individuals. Each subset's genomic DNA was shared equally among a number of immunoSEQ plates. The method was immunoSEQ multiplex PCR; TCRdb's version includes in-frame clones alone and lacks a portion of them. The sample shows 600,000 to 700,000 clones, around four fifths of them seen only once. This CDR3 is 15 amino acids long. Trimming at V came to 4 bases and at J to 8 bases, leaving 7 bases not matched to a gene. The V gene's germline CDR1 is SGDLS and CDR2 YYNGEE. Points from the study as a whole: The genetic and exposure-history diversity represented was limited by few donors. Generation probabilities of non-shared clonotypes were lower (relative to those shared by all four donors). The study generally estimated greater richness for naive than memory subsets.

The chain couples TRBV9 to TRBJ2-1, with 12 nucleotides matching TRBD2. Specimen: memory CD4+ T cells sorted from blood. Subset here: CD45RA-negative fraction. This sequence originates from a woman in her 30s in good health. CDR3 bases: TGTGCCAGCAGCCCGAGGACTAGCGGGAATTATGAGCAGTTCTTC. It codes for CASSPRTSGNYEQFF.